Shown below are 5 T cell receptor beta chains from a single sample sequenced in a study of human T cells and chemical hapten exposure. Specified time point: healthy volunteer bleed at 2 weeks. Whole blood that had not been fractionated was the source of extracted total RNA. Via MiXCR, TCRdb re-called the RACE reads, giving one row per CDR3 protein. This repertoire shows approximately 33,000 distinct CDR3 sequences, 6.5% to 9% found once; its top ten account for under 10%. Sequencing used whole blood. The receptors shown here come from a human donor in good health. Some clones in this sample may be carry-over from other donors' samples.

The chain employs TRBV28 and TRBJ2-7, with 7 nucleotides matching TRBD1. CDR1 and CDR2 from the germline V gene are MDHEN and SYDVKM. CDR3 length: 17 residues. The ends lost 2 bases at V and 1 base at J; junction bases unmatched: 11. The CDR3 reads CASSLLGDSRNSYEQYF. The CDR3 bases are TGTGCCAGCAGTTTACTAGGGGACAGCCGAAATTCCTACGAGCAGTACTTC.

At least ten counts were recorded for this clonotype. The J gene is TRBJ2-1, the V gene TRBV24-1; D unclear. Germline-derived CDR1 and CDR2 are KGHDR and SFDVKD. There are 11 residues in the CDR3. The V and J ends lost 9 bases and 3 bases respectively, with 5 bases between them. CDR3 loop: CATEFYNEQFF. The DNA of the CDR3 is TGTGCCACCGAGTTCTACAATGAGCAGTTCTTC.

The genes are TRBV20-1 and TRBJ2-3, with 12 bases lining up with TRBD2. The CDR3 totals 15 residues. Trimming took 6 bases from V and 1 from J; bases not matched to a gene: 5. Germline V lookup: CDR1 DFQATT, CDR2 SNEGSKA (reference sequence). The CDR3 reads CSALAGGLGTDTQYF. The CDR3, as DNA: TGCAGTGCGCTAGCGGGAGGGCTTGGCACAGATACGCAGTATTTT.

This clonotype was detected many times. The V call is TRBV20-1, the J call TRBJ2-1, with 8 bases identical to TRBD2. The CDR3 has 14 residues. J lost 5 bases, V lost 1 base, and 4 bases had no gene match. CDR1 is DFQATT and CDR2 is SNEGSKA in the germline V gene (reference sequence). CDR3 coding DNA: TGCAGTGCTAGAGTTCCGCGGGGGGACAATGAGCAGTTCTTC. This gives the protein CSARVPRGDNEQFF.

This clonotype was observed at least ten times. V usage is TRBV7-2 and J usage is TRBJ1-2; D is unresolved. V lost 0 bases and J lost 2, with 7 bases in between. Germline CDR1 SGHTA, CDR2 FQGNSA. This CDR3 has 14 residues. As DNA, the CDR3 is TGTGCCAGCAGCTTAGCCGGCAGGAACTATGGCTACACCTTC. It yields the protein CASSLAGRNYGYTF.